Presented here are 26 T cell receptor beta chains from one specimen sequenced in a study of T cells in Graves' hyperthyroidism and ophthalmopathy. It was RNA transcripts that yielded the amplified TCR beta CDR3 regions. TCR CDR3 regions were first amplified by RT-PCR with HTBI primers. One entry per CDR3 protein results from TCRdb running MiXCR on the multiplex PCR reads. The repertoire has about 530,000 distinct CDR3 sequences, roughly 15% of them found once; the top ten carry 17%. Sequenced: blood. These receptors all come from a woman in her late teens or twenties with Graves' ophthalmopathy.

J is TRBJ2-1 and V is TRBV4-2, with 10 bases fitting TRBD2. Germline V gene data show CDR1 as LGHNA and CDR2 as YNFKEQ. CDR3 length: 16 residues. V shed 0 bases and J 7 bases; nucleotides not matched to a gene: 6. The CDR3 region has the DNA TGTGCCAGCAGCCAAGATCCAGCGGGAGGGGTGAATGAGCAGTTCTTC. Residues: CASSQDPAGGVNEQFF.

Many counts were recorded for this clonotype. The genes are TRBV6-2 or TRBV6-3 and TRBJ1-1; D not certain. V dropped 2 bases and J dropped 8 bases, with 6 bases sitting between them. The CDR3 has 11 amino acids. In germline, CDR1 is MNHEY, CDR2 SVGEGT. The CDR3 DNA is TGTGCCAGCAGTTACCAGGCAGAAGCTTTCTTT. Its translation is CASSYQAEAFF.

V gene TRBV30 combines with J gene TRBJ1-3; D ambiguous. V lost 5 bases and J lost 1, with 3 bases in between. The CDR3 runs to 11 residues. Per germline, CDR1 GTSNPN and CDR2 SVGIG (reference sequence). CDR3 nucleotide sequence: TGTGCCTGGCTATCTGGAAACACCATATATTTT. Translation gives CAWLSGNTIYF. The complete variable domain, with remaining parts taken from reference TRBV30 and TRBJ1-3, reads SQTIHQWPATLVQPVGSPLSLECTVEGTSNPNLYWYRQAAGRGLQLLFYSVGIGQISSEVPQNLSASRPQDRQFILSSKKLLLSDSGFYLCAWLSGNTIYFGEGSWLTVV.

This clonotype was counted at least ten times. DNA for the CDR3: TGTGCCAGCAGGCCGGGACACAACACAGATACGCAGTATTTT. Encoded protein: CASRPGHNTDTQYF. This sequence joins TRBV12-3 or TRBV12-4 and TRBJ2-3, with TRBD1 as a possible D gene (6 bases). Deletions cut 6 bases from V and 2 bases from J, with 12 bases between. The CDR3 runs 14 residues.

As for this clonotype: One end of the junction does not line up with germline, which may come from a read error. The CDR3 DNA reads TGTGCTAGCAGCCCGGAGGGCCTCAGCGGTGAGCAGTTCTTC. This sequence encodes CASSPEGLSGEQFF. The rearrangement links TRBV7-7 to TRBJ2-1; the D gene is possibly TRBD2 (6 bases). Germline V gene data show CDR1 as SSHAT and CDR2 as FNYEAQ (reference sequence). CDR3 length: 14 residues.

A remark on this clonotype: A read error may explain this, as a much larger clone is one base away. The chain links TRBV12-3 or TRBV12-4 to TRBJ2-1, with TRBD1 identical over 7 bases. This CDR3 spans 14 amino acids. The CDR3 DNA reads as TGTGCCAGCACCAAGACAGGGTTCGACAATCAGCAGTTCTTC. As protein: CASTKTGFDNQQFF.

This clonotype was counted between two and nine times. One end of the junction does not line up with germline, which may come from a read error. V and J are TRBV3-1 and TRBJ2-1; D is possibly TRBD1 (5 bases). The CDR3 has 16 residues. Germline CDR1 is LGHDT and CDR2 is YNNKEL (reference sequence). CDR3 loop: CASSQDIDSSHNEQFF. CDR3 bases: TGTGCCAGCAGCCAAGATATCGACAGCTCCCACAATGAGCAGTTCTTC.

There are many counts of this clonotype. The chain has TRBV5-1 and TRBJ2-2, with D tentatively TRBD2 (6 bases). Per germline, CDR1 SGHRS and CDR2 YFSETQ. There are 15 residues in the CDR3. Trimming removed 3 bases at V and 1 base at J, with 10 bases between. CDR3 loop: CASSSGLLNTGELFF. In DNA form, the CDR3 reads TGCGCCAGCAGCTCGGGACTCCTGAACACCGGGGAGCTGTTTTTT.

Only one count was recorded for this clonotype. Being one base from a much bigger clone, this may be a read error. This chain joins TRBV30 and TRBJ1-1, with 9 bases identical to TRBD1. Germline lookup yields CDR1 GTSNPN and CDR2 SVGIG (reference sequence). This CDR3 region has 16 residues. The chain's CDR3 is CAWSNRDRVLDTGAFF. In nucleotides, the CDR3 is TGTGCCTGGAGTAACCGGGACAGGGTATTAGACACTGGAGCTTTCTTT. Full variable domain (rest looked up from reference TRBV30 and TRBJ1-1): SQTIHQWPATLVQPVGSPLSLECTVEGTSNPNLYWYRQAAGRGLQLLFYSVGIGQISSEVPQNLSASRPQDRQFILSSKKLLLSDSGFYLCAWSNRDRVLDTGAFFGQGTRLTVV.

The chain uses TRBV9 and TRBJ2-2; TRBD1 is a possible D gene (5 bases). Per the germline V gene, CDR1 is SGDLS and CDR2 is YYNGEE. V gave up 0 bases and J gave up 6 bases, with 9 bases separating them. The CDR3 is 14 residues long. The CDR3 protein is CASSVAGASGELFF. CDR3 in DNA: TGTGCCAGCAGCGTAGCTGGGGCCTCCGGGGAGCTGTTTTTT.

This clonotype has ten or more counts. The rearrangement links TRBV6-1 to TRBJ2-7, with TRBD2 as a possible D gene (5 bases). Trimming took off 1 base at V and 0 bases at J, with 10 bases between the two ends. Per the germline V gene, CDR1 is MNHNS and CDR2 is SASEGT. CDR3 length equals 15 residues. Written as DNA, the CDR3 is TGTGCCAGCAGTGAAGGGACGGGGAGCTCCTACGAGCAGTACTTC. Residues: CASSEGTGSSYEQYF.

In its sample, this clonotype was seen many times. The chain employs TRBV5-1 and TRBJ1-5; a weak D match, TRBD1 (5 bases). The CDR3 is made up of 14 amino acids. V was shortened by 3 bases and J by 4 bases, with 11 bases between the two germline ends. Germline CDR1 is SGHRS and CDR2 is YFSETQ. The CDR3 sequence: CASSSGTENQPQHF. The CDR3 DNA reads as TGCGCCAGCAGCTCCGGGACGGAAAATCAGCCCCAGCATTTT.

The chain combines TRBV7-9 with TRBJ1-2; D perhaps matches TRBD1 (5 bases). The CDR3 covers 14 residues. Germline CDR1 reads SEHNR; CDR2 reads FQNEAQ (reference sequence). V shed 0 bases and J shed 8 bases, with 13 bases lying between them. CDR3 coding DNA: TGTGCCAGCAGCTTAGCGGGGGGAAAGGACGGCTACACCTTC. As protein: CASSLAGGKDGYTF. The whole variable domain, filled in from reference TRBV7-9 and TRBJ1-2, reads DTGVSQNPRHKITKRGQNVTFRCDPISEHNRLYWYRQTLGQGPEFLTYFQNEAQLEKSRLLSDRFSAERPKGSFSTLEIQRTEQGDSAMYLCASSLAGGKDGYTFGSGTRLTVV.

This clonotype turned up a few times. The junction departs from germline at one end; a sequencing error may be responsible. The V call is TRBV7-8, the J call TRBJ2-7; 7 positions agree with TRBD2. The CDR3 runs 15 residues. The V gene's germline CDR1 is SGHVS and CDR2 FQNEAQ. Here the CDR3 reads CASRFERGVGYEQHF. The CDR3 nucleotides are TGTGCCAGCAGATTTGAACGGGGGGTCGGCTACGAGCAGCACTTC.

This clonotype appeared many times. DNA of the CDR3: TGTGCCAGCAGCCAAGGTTCTGGTGGATACGATGAAAAACTGTTTTTT. Its translation is CASSQGSGGYDEKLFF. This sequence joins TRBV3-1 and TRBJ1-4; D unresolved. The germline V and J ends were trimmed by 1 base and 6 bases, with 15 bases remaining between them. The V gene's germline CDR1 is LGHDT and CDR2 YNNKEL (reference sequence). The CDR3 has 16 residues.

This clonotype showed up many times. The chain links TRBV19 to TRBJ1-1, with 7 nucleotides matching TRBD1. Germline V gene lookup returns CDR1 LNHDA and CDR2 SQIVND (reference sequence). The CDR3 extends over 17 amino acids. V shed 2 bases, J shed 0 bases, and the junction held 9 bases outside the gene matches. The CDR3 DNA reads TGTGCCAGTAGTATAATCGTCGGGACAGACATGAACACTGAAGCTTTCTTT. Translated, it gives CASSIIVGTDMNTEAFF.

This clonotype has a count of ten or more. The chain links TRBV28 to TRBJ2-7; TRBD1 is a possible D gene (5 bases). V was clipped by 4 bases and J by 0 bases, with 10 bases between them. Germline CDR1 is MDHEN and CDR2 is SYDVKM. The CDR3 loop spans 14 amino acids. The CDR3: CASSSPRVSYEQYF. The CDR3 DNA is TGTGCCAGCAGTTCGCCCAGGGTCTCCTACGAGCAGTACTTC.

This clonotype was observed a handful of times. The CDR3 loop is CASNPESTYEQYF. CDR3 sequence (DNA): TGTGCCAGCAATCCAGAGTCCACCTACGAGCAGTACTTC. The V gene is TRBV2, the J gene TRBJ2-7; unclear D gene. The CDR3 loop spans 13 amino acids. Trimming shortened V by 7 bases and J by 2 bases, and 12 bases separated the two germline ends. The germline V gene encodes CDR1 SNHLY and CDR2 FYNNEI.

This clonotype turned up a few times. V is TRBV6-2 or TRBV6-3 and J is TRBJ1-1; D perhaps matches TRBD1 (6 bases). V lost 5 bases, J lost 3 bases, and 13 bases lay in between. The germline V gene has CDR1 MNHEY and CDR2 SVGEGT. The CDR3 loop spans 14 amino acids. Here the CDR3 DNA reads TGTGCCAGCAGTCAAAGGGGGAGGGACACTGAAGCTTTCTTT. This codes for CASSQRGRDTEAFF.

Notes on this clonotype: This may be a read error, as it is one base from a much larger clone. This chain connects TRBV12-3 or TRBV12-4 to TRBJ2-1, with TRBD1 matching over 7 bases. V shed 7 bases, J shed 2 bases, and the junction held 5 bases outside the gene matches. The CDR3 has 14 residues. CDR3 loop: CASIRTGAYNEQFF. The CDR3 DNA sequence: TGTGCCAGCATCCGGACAGGAGCCTACAATGAGCAGTTCTTC.

The chain carries TRBV12-3 or TRBV12-4 and TRBJ1-2, with D unresolved. Trimming removed 5 bases at V and 8 bases at J, with 15 bases between. The CDR3 is 13 amino acids. Here the CDR3 reads CASSTGPLQGYTF. DNA of the CDR3: TGTGCCAGCAGTACCGGGCCCCTCCAAGGCTACACCTTC.

This clonotype was counted ten times or more. The genes are TRBV11-2 and TRBJ2-4; D gene uncertain. In germline, CDR1 is SGHAT, CDR2 FQNNGV. V lost 0 bases to trimming and J lost 11 bases, with 11 bases between them. This CDR3 comprises 13 residues. Here the CDR3 reads CASSLENIGVQYF. In DNA form, the CDR3 reads TGTGCCAGCAGCTTAGAGAATATCGGCGTTCAGTACTTC. The whole variable domain, remainder taken from reference TRBV11-2 and TRBJ2-4, is EAGVAQSPRYKIIEKRQSVAFWCNPISGHATLYWYQQILGQGPKLLIQFQNNGVVDDSQLPKDRFSAERLKGVDSTLKIQPAKLEDSAVYLCASSLENIGVQYFGAGTRLSVL.

This clonotype was observed many times. J is TRBJ2-7 and V is TRBV28; 13 bases align to TRBD2. Losses at the gene ends were 4 bases for V and 9 bases for J; bases not matched to a gene: 6. This CDR3 has 14 amino acids. Germline CDR1 MDHEN, CDR2 SYDVKM. The CDR3, as DNA: TGTGCCAGCAGTTGGACTAGCGGGAGTAAAGTGCAGTACTTC. Amino acid sequence: CASSWTSGSKVQYF.

This clonotype was picked up many times. The chain uses TRBV29-1 and TRBJ1-1, with no clear D. This CDR3 is 11 amino acids long. The V end lost 5 bases, the J end lost 1 base, and 5 bases lay between the germline ends. Germline V gives CDR1 SQVTM, CDR2 ANQGSEA. In DNA, the CDR3 is TGCAGCGTTAGGGAGAACACTGAAGCTTTCTTT. As protein: CSVRENTEAFF.

This clonotype occurred once. The chain employs TRBV14 and TRBJ2-5; D possibly corresponds to TRBD1 (6 bases). There are 14 residues in the CDR3. V dropped 5 bases and J dropped 1 base, with 11 bases sitting between them. Germline V gene sequence: CDR1 SGHDN, CDR2 FVKESK. DNA for the CDR3: TGTGCCAGCAGCGTAACAGGGATCCAAGAGACCCAGTACTTC. Translating it yields CASSVTGIQETQYF.

This clonotype was counted a few times. This CDR3 reads CASSLRLGSGGTTDTQYF. In DNA form, the CDR3 reads TGTGCCAGCAGTTTACGGTTAGGCAGCGGGGGAACCACAGATACGCAGTATTTT. J is TRBJ2-3 and V is TRBV28; 8 bases line up with TRBD2. J gave up 2 bases and V 2 bases, and 12 bases lay outside the gene matches. The CDR3 length is 18 residues. The germline V gene has CDR1 MDHEN and CDR2 SYDVKM.